This TCR beta chain was captured by sequencing in a study of blood T cell repertoires in COVID-19. Turning to the study itself: The United States, Italy and Spain supplied acute and convalescent COVID-19 samples.

Germline loops: CDR1 SGDLS, CDR2 YYNGEE. Trimming stripped 2 bases from V and 6 bases from J, with 15 bases between. The CDR3 has 14 amino acids. As originally analysed: For nucleated cells, counts were estimated from reference gene primer amplification. Profiling relied on immunoSEQ multiplex PCR, and the TCRdb table lists in-frame clones only, not all of them. Clonal size and the V and J genes are those of that table, whereas D and trimming came from the DNA. The data show a few hundred thousand clones, 88% seen once. The TCR originated in a woman in her thirties or forties who had recovered from COVID-19. The sample was peripheral blood. J is TRBJ2-7 and V is TRBV9; D gene unclear. The CDR3 DNA reads as TGTGCCAGCAGCGTCGCCGACTTAGCCCTCGAGCAGTACTTC. The encoded protein is CASSVADLALEQYF. Variable domain in full (rest from reference TRBV9 and TRBJ2-7): DSGVTQTPKHLITATGQRVTLRCSPRSGDLSVYWYQQSLDQGLQFLIQYYNGEERAKGNILERFSAQQFPDLHSELNLSSLELGDSALYFCASSVADLALEQYFGPGTRLTVT.